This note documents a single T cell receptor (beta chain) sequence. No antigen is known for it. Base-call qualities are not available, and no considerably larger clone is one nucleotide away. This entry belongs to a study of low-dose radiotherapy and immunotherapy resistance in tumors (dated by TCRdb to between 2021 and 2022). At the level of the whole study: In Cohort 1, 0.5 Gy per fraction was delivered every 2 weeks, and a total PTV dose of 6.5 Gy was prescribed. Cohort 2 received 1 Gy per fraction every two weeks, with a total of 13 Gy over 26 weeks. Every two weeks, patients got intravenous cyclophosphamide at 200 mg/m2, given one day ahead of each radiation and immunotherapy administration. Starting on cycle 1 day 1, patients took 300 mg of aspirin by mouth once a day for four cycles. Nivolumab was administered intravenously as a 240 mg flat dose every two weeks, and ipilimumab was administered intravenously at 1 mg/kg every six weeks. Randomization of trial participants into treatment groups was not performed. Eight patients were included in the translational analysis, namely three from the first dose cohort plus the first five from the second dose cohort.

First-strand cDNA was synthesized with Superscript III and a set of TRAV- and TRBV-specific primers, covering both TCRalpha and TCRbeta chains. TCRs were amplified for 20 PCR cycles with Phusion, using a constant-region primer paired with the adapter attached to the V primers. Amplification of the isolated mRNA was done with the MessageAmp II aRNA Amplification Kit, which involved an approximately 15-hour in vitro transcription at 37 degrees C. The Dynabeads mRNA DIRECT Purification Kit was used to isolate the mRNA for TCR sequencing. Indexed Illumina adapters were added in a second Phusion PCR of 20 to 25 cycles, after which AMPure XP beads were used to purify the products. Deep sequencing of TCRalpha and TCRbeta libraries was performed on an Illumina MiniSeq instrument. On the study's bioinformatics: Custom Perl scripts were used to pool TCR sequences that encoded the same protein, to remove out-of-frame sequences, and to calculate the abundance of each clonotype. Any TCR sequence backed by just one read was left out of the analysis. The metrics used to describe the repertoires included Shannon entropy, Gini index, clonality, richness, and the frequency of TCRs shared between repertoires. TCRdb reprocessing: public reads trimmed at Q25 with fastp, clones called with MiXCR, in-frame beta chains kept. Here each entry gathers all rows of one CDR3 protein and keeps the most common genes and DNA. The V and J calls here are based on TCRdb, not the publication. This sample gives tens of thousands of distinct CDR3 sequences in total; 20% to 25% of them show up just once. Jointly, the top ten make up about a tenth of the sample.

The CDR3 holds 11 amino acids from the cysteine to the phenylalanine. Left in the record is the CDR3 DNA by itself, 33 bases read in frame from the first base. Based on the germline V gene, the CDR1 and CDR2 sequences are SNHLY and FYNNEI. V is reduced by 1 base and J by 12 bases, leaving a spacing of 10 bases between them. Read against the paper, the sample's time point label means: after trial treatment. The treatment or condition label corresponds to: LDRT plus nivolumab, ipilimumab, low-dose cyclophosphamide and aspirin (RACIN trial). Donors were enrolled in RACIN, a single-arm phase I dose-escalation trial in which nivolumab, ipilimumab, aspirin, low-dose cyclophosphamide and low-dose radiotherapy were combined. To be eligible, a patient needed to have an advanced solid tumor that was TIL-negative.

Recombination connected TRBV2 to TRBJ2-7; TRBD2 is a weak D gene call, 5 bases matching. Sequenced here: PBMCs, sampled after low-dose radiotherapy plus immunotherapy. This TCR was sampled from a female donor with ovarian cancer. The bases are TGTGCCAGCAGTGAAGATGGCGGGCTGTACTTC. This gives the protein CASSEDGGLYF. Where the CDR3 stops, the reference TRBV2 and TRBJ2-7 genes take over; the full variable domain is EPEVTQTPSHQVTQMGQEVILRCVPISNHLYFYWYRQILGQKVEFLVSFYNNEISEKSEIFDDQFSVERPDGSNFTLKIRSTKLEDSAMYFCASSEDGGLYFGPGTRLTVT.